Below, 28 T cell receptor beta chains from the same sample are listed, as sequenced in a study of cytomegalovirus exposure and HLA in healthy donors. Primers for the PCR totalled 60 Vbeta and 13 Jbeta. Method: immunoSEQ multiplex PCR; TCRdb's copy keeps in-frame clones and lacks some. The data show roughly 83,000 clones, over 60% seen once. Sequencing used PBMCs. Receptors were obtained from a man aged 55 to 69 in good health and CMV-seronegative.

This chain joins TRBV4-1 and TRBJ2-7; possible D gene TRBD2, 6 bases. Germline V CDR1 and CDR2: MGHRA, YSYEKL. V lost 4 bases to trimming and J lost 0 bases, with 22 bases between them. This CDR3 comprises 18 residues. CDR3: CASSLTLYGGRDSYEQYF. The CDR3 DNA sequence: TGCGCCAGCAGCCTAACTCTGTACGGGGGACGGGACTCCTACGAGCAGTACTTC.

The chain joins TRBV7-3 to TRBJ1-1; maybe TRBD1 (6 bases). The CDR3 covers 14 residues. CDR1 is SGHTA and CDR2 is FQGTGA in the germline V gene. Trimming shortened V by 2 bases and J by 5 bases, and 12 bases separated the two germline ends. The CDR3 here is CASSLQGPGTEAFF. The DNA for the CDR3 is TGTGCCAGCAGCTTACAGGGGCCGGGGACTGAAGCTTTCTTT.

The rearrangement links TRBV11-2 to TRBJ2-2; 9 bases line up with TRBD2. V shed 0 bases, J shed 6 bases, and the junction held 5 bases outside the gene matches. There are 16 residues in the CDR3. Germline assignment: CDR1 SGHAT and CDR2 FQNNGV. CDR3 sequence (DNA): TGTGCCAGCAGCTTAGATGGGACTAGCAGAGCCGGGGAGCTGTTTTTT. It codes for CASSLDGTSRAGELFF. Looking up the rest from reference TRBV11-2 and TRBJ2-2 gives the full variable domain: EAGVAQSPRYKIIEKRQSVAFWCNPISGHATLYWYQQILGQGPKLLIQFQNNGVVDDSQLPKDRFSAERLKGVDSTLKIQPAKLEDSAVYLCASSLDGTSRAGELFFGEGSRLTVL.

CDR3 in DNA: TGTGCCAGCAGTGAAAGGGTGGACTCCCCCCTCCACTTT. Its translation is CASSERVDSPLHF. J is TRBJ1-6 and V is TRBV6-1; D is unclear. The germline gives CDR1 MNHNS, CDR2 SASEGT. The CDR3 totals 13 residues. V was pared by 2 bases and J by 13 bases, with 12 bases between.

The chain couples TRBV5-1 to TRBJ2-1, with D unresolved. In germline, CDR1 is SGHRS, CDR2 YFSETQ. V dropped 0 bases and J dropped 8 bases, with 12 bases sitting between them. The CDR3 consists of 14 residues. The CDR3 spells CASSLEASYDEQFF. Here the CDR3 DNA reads TGCGCCAGCAGCTTGGAGGCTAGTTATGATGAGCAGTTCTTC. Drawing the rest from reference TRBV5-1 and TRBJ2-1, the complete variable domain is KAGVTQTPRYLIKTRGQQVTLSCSPISGHRSVSWYQQTPGQGLQFLFEYFSETQRNKGNFPGRFSGRQFSNSRSEMNVSTLELGDSALYLCASSLEASYDEQFFGPGTRLTVL.

The rearrangement joins TRBV6-5 to TRBJ2-2; 7 bases are a match to TRBD1. Per the germline V gene, CDR1 is MNHEY and CDR2 is SVGAGI. CDR3 length equals 15 residues. V trimming: 2 bases; J trimming: 4 bases; junction bases outside the gene matches: 4. For the CDR3, the DNA is TGTGCCAGCAGTTACGAGGGGGCGGGCACCGGGGAGCTGTTTTTT. Encoded protein: CASSYEGAGTGELFF.

Concerning this clone itself: The sample has other DNA sequences that encode this CDR3 too. The V and J genes are TRBV29-1 and TRBJ1-2, with D perhaps matching TRBD1 (5 bases). V was trimmed by 3 bases and J by 0 bases, leaving 11 bases between them. This CDR3 region has 14 residues. Germline CDR1 is SQVTM and CDR2 is ANQGSEA. The CDR3 coding sequence is TGCAGCGTTGACCGGGGGGGAGCTAACTATGGCTACACCTTC. Residues: CSVDRGGANYGYTF.

V is TRBV11-3 and J is TRBJ2-1, with TRBD1 matching 7 bases. In germline, CDR1 is SGHNT, CDR2 YENEEA. Trimming took 5 bases from V and 4 from J; bases not matched to a gene: 5. This CDR3 has 14 amino acids. The CDR3 loop is CASSDGTEYNEQFF. Here the CDR3 DNA reads TGTGCCAGCAGCGACGGGACAGAATACAATGAGCAGTTCTTC.

J is TRBJ2-7 and V is TRBV5-1; 7 bases align to TRBD1. The CDR3 runs to 16 residues. V was pared by 0 bases and J by 4 bases, with 10 bases of the junction left unmatched. Germline V gives CDR1 SGHRS, CDR2 YFSETQ. Written as DNA, the CDR3 is TGCGCCAGCAGCTTGGCCACGGGACAGATGAGTTACGAGCAGTACTTC. This encodes CASSLATGQMSYEQYF. The full variable domain, its missing parts supplied by reference TRBV5-1 and TRBJ2-7, is KAGVTQTPRYLIKTRGQQVTLSCSPISGHRSVSWYQQTPGQGLQFLFEYFSETQRNKGNFPGRFSGRQFSNSRSEMNVSTLELGDSALYLCASSLATGQMSYEQYFGPGTRLTVT.

V usage is TRBV2 and J usage is TRBJ1-4, with D maybe TRBD1 (6 bases). Germline-derived CDR1 and CDR2 are SNHLY and FYNNEI. V lost 6 bases and J 4 bases, leaving 12 bases between the germline ends. CDR3 length: 14 residues. CDR3 region: CASRNRVGNEKLFF. CDR3 nucleotides: TGTGCCAGCAGGAACAGGGTTGGTAATGAAAAACTGTTTTTT.

This chain links TRBV27 with TRBJ1-6; TRBD1 aligns across 9 bases. The CDR3 is 16 amino acids. Germline V CDR1 and CDR2: MNHEY, SMNVEV (reference sequence). The junction had 11 bases not matched to a gene; V was cut back by 6 bases and J by 8 bases. The CDR3 DNA follows: TGTGCCAGCAGCTCTCTGAGGGACAGGGTGCATTCACCCCTCCACTTT. This sequence encodes CASSSLRDRVHSPLHF.

As regards this clone: A read error is likely, as this CDR3 ends without the conserved phenylalanine or tryptophan. As DNA, the CDR3 is TGCGCCAGCAGCTTTTTCCCGACGGATTTGGGCTATGGCTACACCATC. Translation: CASSFFPTDLGYGYTI. The chain combines TRBV5-1 with TRBJ1-2, with D hard to call. The CDR3 totals 16 residues. The ends were cut back, 2 bases at V and 4 bases at J, with 18 bases in the middle. The germline V gene has CDR1 SGHRS and CDR2 YFSETQ.

V and J are TRBV5-6 and TRBJ2-7; D might be TRBD1 (6 bases). CDR3 length equals 13 residues. V lost 5 bases to trimming and J lost 1 base, with 10 bases between them. Germline-derived CDR1 and CDR2 are SGHDT and YYEEEE. In DNA, the CDR3 is TGTGCCAGCAGGATAGGACAGTCCTACGAGCAGTACTTC. It translates to CASRIGQSYEQYF. The full variable domain, completed using reference TRBV5-6 and TRBJ2-7, is DAGVTQSPTHLIKTRGQQVTLRCSPKSGHDTVSWYQQALGQGPQFIFQYYEEEERQRGNFPDRFSGHQFPNYSSELNVNALLLGDSALYLCASRIGQSYEQYFGPGTRLTVT.

This clone came up once. The chain has TRBV30 and TRBJ1-6, with 10 bases matching TRBD1. The CDR3 runs to 17 residues. V lost 4 bases, J lost 7 bases, and 13 bases stayed unmatched. The germline V gene has CDR1 GTSNPN and CDR2 SVGIG (reference sequence). The CDR3 coding sequence is TGTGCCTGGACCGACCGGGACAGGGGTTTACGGAATTCACCCCTCCACTTT. Translation: CAWTDRDRGLRNSPLHF.

V is TRBV27 and J is TRBJ2-7; D is ambiguous. CDR1 MNHEY and CDR2 SMNVEV come from the germline V gene (reference sequence). Trimming took 2 bases from V and 0 from J, leaving 11 bases between them. This CDR3 has 15 amino acids. The CDR3: CASSLPNLSSYEQYF. CDR3 sequence (DNA): TGTGCCAGCAGTTTACCCAACCTGAGCTCCTACGAGCAGTACTTC.

The chain links TRBV5-1 to TRBJ2-3; 12 bases line up with TRBD2. Germline lookup yields CDR1 SGHRS and CDR2 YFSETQ. V trimming: 1 base; J trimming: 4 bases; junction bases outside the gene matches: 4. This CDR3 is 16 amino acids long. For the CDR3, the DNA is TGCGCCAGCAGCTTGTGGACTAGCGGGGCGGCAGATACGCAGTATTTT. Protein product: CASSLWTSGAADTQYF.

Only one count was recorded for this clone. The chain couples TRBV27 to TRBJ1-1, with TRBD1 identical over 7 bases. The CDR3 extends over 16 amino acids. V lost 4 bases and J lost 5; bases outside the gene matches: 13. Germline V CDR1 and CDR2: MNHEY, SMNVEV (reference sequence). The CDR3 spells CASSSQATGLGTEAFF. The CDR3 DNA is TGTGCCAGCAGTTCCCAAGCGACAGGGCTGGGGACTGAAGCTTTCTTT.

This chain uses TRBV6-1 with TRBJ1-1, with 7 bases identical to TRBD1. V dropped 3 bases and J dropped 1; count of bases not matched to a gene: 8. In germline, CDR1 is MNHNS, CDR2 SASEGT. The CDR3 length is 16 residues. The CDR3: CASSERMGQKNTEAFF. In nucleotides, the CDR3 is TGTGCCAGCAGTGAGAGAATGGGACAGAAGAACACTGAAGCTTTCTTT.

The chain carries TRBV6-5 and TRBJ1-1; perhaps TRBD1 as D (5 bases). Trimming pared 5 bases from V and 3 bases from J, leaving 10 bases between. The CDR3 has 13 amino acids. Germline-derived CDR1 and CDR2 are MNHEY and SVGAGI. The CDR3 spells CASSDDSHTEAFF. CDR3 DNA sequence: TGTGCCAGCAGTGACGACAGCCACACTGAAGCTTTCTTT.

The chain is built from TRBV2 and TRBJ2-5, with 11 nucleotides matching TRBD2. The ends lost 4 bases at V and 5 bases at J; junction bases unmatched: 6. Germline CDR1 is SNHLY and CDR2 is FYNNEI. This CDR3 comprises 15 residues. Here the CDR3 reads CASSAIAGGRETQYF. DNA of the CDR3: TGTGCCAGCAGTGCCATAGCGGGGGGGCGGGAGACCCAGTACTTC.

V usage is TRBV10-1 and J usage is TRBJ1-5, with a possible D match to TRBD1 (6 bases). The CDR3 length is 20 residues. V lost 0 bases to trimming and J lost 0 bases, with 21 bases between them. Germline CDR1 WNHNN, CDR2 SYGVQD (reference sequence). The CDR3 protein is CASSESFPPETGHSNQPQHF. CDR3 coding DNA: TGCGCCAGCAGTGAGTCATTCCCCCCGGAGACAGGACATAGCAATCAGCCCCAGCATTTT.

V is TRBV11-3 and J is TRBJ1-3; tentative D call: TRBD1 (6 bases). The CDR3 has 15 amino acids. Germline V gene data show CDR1 as SGHNT and CDR2 as YENEEA. Trimming took off 4 bases at V and 0 bases at J, with 10 bases between the two ends. The CDR3 spells CASSWGRTSGNTIYF. The CDR3 DNA is TGTGCCAGCAGCTGGGGGCGAACCTCTGGAAACACCATATATTTT.

The V gene is TRBV9, the J gene TRBJ2-1, with 9 bases matching TRBD2. Trimming cost V 3 bases and J 8 bases; bases outside gene matches: 12. CDR3 length: 16 residues. Germline CDR1 and CDR2: SGDLS and YYNGEE. The CDR3 DNA follows: TGTGCCAGCAGCGCGATTCAGAGCGGGGGGTACGATGAGCAGTTCTTC. This translates into CASSAIQSGGYDEQFF.

This chain uses TRBV7-9 with TRBJ1-3; possibly TRBD1 for D (6 bases). Germline assignment: CDR1 SEHNR and CDR2 FQNEAQ (reference sequence). V gave up 1 base and J gave up 4 bases, with 14 bases separating them. The CDR3 contains 16 residues. In DNA form, the CDR3 reads TGTGCCAGCAGCTTAGGGTCCGGGACACGAGGAAACACCATATATTTT. This translates into CASSLGSGTRGNTIYF.

The rearrangement joins TRBV5-1 to TRBJ2-5, with 8 bases aligning to TRBD2. Trimming removed 3 bases from V and 2 bases from J; junction bases left unmatched: 3. CDR3 length equals 14 residues. Germline values: CDR1 SGHRS, CDR2 YFSETQ. The CDR3 DNA follows: TGCGCCAGCAGCTCGCGGGGGGCTCAAGAGACCCAGTACTTC. Translation: CASSSRGAQETQYF.

The V call is TRBV7-9, the J call TRBJ2-2; 9 bases map to TRBD1. Germline CDR1 reads SEHNR; CDR2 reads FQNEAQ (reference sequence). This CDR3 region has 17 residues. Trimming removed 5 bases from V and 0 bases from J; junction bases left unmatched: 7. The CDR3 protein is CASSPGQGRTNTGELFF. The DNA of the CDR3 is TGTGCCAGCAGCCCAGGACAGGGGAGGACGAACACCGGGGAGCTGTTTTTT.

The chain has TRBV6-1 and TRBJ1-5, with a possible D match to TRBD1 (5 bases). The CDR3 is 15 residues long. The V end was cut by 1 base, the J end by 7 bases, with 14 bases between. Germline lookup yields CDR1 MNHNS and CDR2 SASEGT. CDR3 residues: CASSEDLTVWQPQHF. The CDR3, as DNA: TGTGCCAGCAGTGAAGACCTGACAGTTTGGCAGCCCCAGCATTTT.

V and J are TRBV13 and TRBJ2-5; 10 positions agree with TRBD1. The CDR3 contains 12 residues. Germline V gene data show CDR1 as PRHDT and CDR2 as FYEKMQ (reference sequence). The J segment lost 13 bases and the V segment lost 4 bases, leaving 6 bases of the junction unmatched. CDR3 sequence: CASSSGQGGLYF. CDR3 in DNA: TGTGCCAGCAGCTCCGGACAGGGGGGTTTGTACTTC.